This T cell receptor beta chain was obtained from a study of blood T cells in healthy people across ages (dated by TCRdb to about 2015). The study in broad terms: In model experiments, template switching captured about one uniquely barcoded TCR beta cDNA molecule for every two T cells. Four age groups were formed from the donors: young (average approximately 15 years), middle-aged (just under 40), aged (about 68) and long-lived (approximately 80). Using deep sequencing normalized with unique cDNA molecular identifiers, the study measured how TCR beta repertoire diversity changes with age. To avoid experimental bias, donors of different ages were randomly spread across the sequencing lanes. For two donors (one aged 18 to 30 and one aged 80 or older), the study analyzed two additional independent replicas of 1 million unique cDNA reads from the same blood draw. General conclusions and limits of the study: Because profiling used bulk unsorted PBMCs, naive and antigen-experienced compartments could not be compared conclusively. There was a strong correlation between observed TCR beta diversity and the percentage of naive T cells measured by flow cytometry. Because the CMV infection status of the donors was unknown, age-related changes in expanded clonotypes may potentially have been confounded. As age increased, observed TCR beta diversity per million T cells dropped in a roughly linear way, and a significant reduction was already evident by age about 36. Compared with the aged group, more naive CD4+ T cells, fewer expanded clones and increased TCR diversity were shown by the long-lived group, suggesting age selection. Total diversity estimates from one million sequenced T cells were considered lower bounds and underestimates.

Of note for this clonotype: The antigen it binds to is not known. A much larger clone lies a single base off, so this may be a read error.

Systemically healthy Caucasian individuals from Russia, about 38 in total and aged roughly 6 to 100 years, were included as donors. Each donor gave 8 to 10 milliliters of peripheral blood, drawn into EDTA-treated Vacutainer tubes. Ficoll-Paque density-gradient centrifugation was used to isolate PBMCs, with at least 6.5 million obtained per sample. Total RNA was extracted from PBMCs with Trizol reagent, with at least 6 micrograms obtained per sample. For every donor, flow cytometry on a PBMC aliquot measured the percentage of naive CD45RAhigh/CD27high T cells. Libraries were constructed by 5' RACE. TCRdb shows the sequencer as Illumina HiSeq 2500. A second roughly 6 to 12 cycle PCR used a sample-barcoded 5' primer and a J-beta primer mix. A template-switch 5' adaptor carrying 12 random nucleotides introduced a unique molecular identifier onto each TCR beta cDNA molecule. Each sample yielded at least 2.5 million CDR3-containing paired-end reads. First-strand cDNA synthesis was performed from all RNA using the Mint cDNA synthesis kit, with priming by a TRBC-specific oligonucleotide. All cDNA was treated with uracil-DNA glycosylase and then went through a first 18-cycle PCR with the universal primers M1SS and BC2_uni_R. For the original study's pipeline: Normalization of each sample was performed by random selection of 1 million high-quality reads, each carrying a distinct molecular identifier. Instead of being binned into consensus sequences, reads with shared molecular identifiers were discarded. MiTCR, with a Q25 quality threshold and the strictest error-elimination algorithm, was used for CDR3 identification, clonotype clustering and error correction. A nonparametric unseen species model with Euler transformation was used to estimate a lower bound on total TCR beta diversity. TCRdb reworked the public reads: Q25 trimming with fastp, MiXCR clone assembly, productive beta chains retained. Rows are combined by CDR3 protein, so each entry shows the most common genes and DNA. The V and J calls follow TCRdb's processing rather than the paper's. This sample comprises 650,000 to 800,000 distinct CDR3 sequences, approximately 52% of them detected only once. Approximately 13% of the sample is held by the ten biggest clonotypes.

For CDR1 and CDR2, the germline V gene lists KGHDR and SFDVKD. The CDR3 numbers 14 residues from cysteine through phenylalanine. Just the 42-base CDR3 DNA is kept, in frame starting at base 1. V loses 4 bases at its end and J loses 7 bases; junction bases beyond the gene matches: 5. The sample was blood. This receptor was taken from a woman older than 75 in good health. The chain employs TRBV24-1 and TRBJ2-4; 8 bases in the middle match TRBD1. Here the CDR3 is given as CATSEAGQVNIQYF. The sequenced DNA is TGTGCCACCAGTGAGGCGGGACAGGTCAACATTCAGTACTTC.